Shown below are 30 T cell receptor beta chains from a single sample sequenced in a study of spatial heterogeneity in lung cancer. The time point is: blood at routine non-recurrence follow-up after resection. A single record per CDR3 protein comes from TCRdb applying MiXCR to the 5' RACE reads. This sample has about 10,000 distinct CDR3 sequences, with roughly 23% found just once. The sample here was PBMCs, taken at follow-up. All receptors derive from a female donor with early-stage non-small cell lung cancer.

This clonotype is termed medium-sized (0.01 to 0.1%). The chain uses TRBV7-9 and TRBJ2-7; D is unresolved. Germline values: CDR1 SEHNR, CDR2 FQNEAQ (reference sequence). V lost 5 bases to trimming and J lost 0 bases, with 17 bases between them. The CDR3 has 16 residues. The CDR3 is CASSPLNGPASYEQYF. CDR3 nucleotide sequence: TGTGCCAGCAGCCCTCTCAACGGACCGGCCTCCTACGAGCAGTACTTC.

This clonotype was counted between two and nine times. The CDR3 nucleotides are TGCAGCGTTCGACAGGCGAACACTGAAGCTTTCTTT. Its protein is CSVRQANTEAFF. This chain joins TRBV29-1 and TRBJ1-1; a weak D match, TRBD1 (6 bases). V lost 5 bases, J lost 1 base, and 8 bases lay in between. CDR3 size: 12 residues. Germline V lookup: CDR1 SQVTM, CDR2 ANQGSEA.

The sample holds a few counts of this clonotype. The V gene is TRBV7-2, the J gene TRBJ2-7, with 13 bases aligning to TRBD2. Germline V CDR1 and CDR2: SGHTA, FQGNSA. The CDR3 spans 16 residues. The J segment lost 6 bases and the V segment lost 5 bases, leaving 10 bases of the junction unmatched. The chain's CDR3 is CASSLLPLAGGPEQYF. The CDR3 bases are TGTGCCAGCAGCCTCCTCCCACTAGCGGGAGGGCCCGAGCAGTACTTC.

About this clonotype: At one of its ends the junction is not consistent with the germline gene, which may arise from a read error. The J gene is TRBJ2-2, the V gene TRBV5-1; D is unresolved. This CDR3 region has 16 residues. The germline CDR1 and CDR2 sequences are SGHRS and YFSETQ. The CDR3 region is CTSSLESGPTTGELFF. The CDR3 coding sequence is TGCACCAGCAGCTTGGAATCTGGCCCGACCACCGGGGAGCTGTTTTTT. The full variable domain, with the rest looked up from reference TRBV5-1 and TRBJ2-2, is KAGVTQTPRYLIKTRGQQVTLSCSPISGHRSVSWYQQTPGQGLQFLFEYFSETQRNKGNFPGRFSGRQFSNSRSEMNVSTLELGDSALYLCTSSLESGPTTGELFFGEGSRLTVL.

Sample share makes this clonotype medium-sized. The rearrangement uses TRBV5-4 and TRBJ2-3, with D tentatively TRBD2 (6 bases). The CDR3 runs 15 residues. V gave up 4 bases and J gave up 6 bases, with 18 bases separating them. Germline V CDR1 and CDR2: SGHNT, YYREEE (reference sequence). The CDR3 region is CASSRTGSGVDTQYF. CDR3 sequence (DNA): TGTGCCAGCAGCCGAACCGGTTCGGGGGTTGATACGCAGTATTTT.

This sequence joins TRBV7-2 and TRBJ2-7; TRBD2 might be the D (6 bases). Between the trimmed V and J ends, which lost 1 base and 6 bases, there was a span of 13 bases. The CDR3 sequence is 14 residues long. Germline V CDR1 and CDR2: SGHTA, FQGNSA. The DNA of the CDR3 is TGTGCCAGCAGCTTAGATATCCTGGGGGGCGAGCAGTACTTC. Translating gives CASSLDILGGEQYF.

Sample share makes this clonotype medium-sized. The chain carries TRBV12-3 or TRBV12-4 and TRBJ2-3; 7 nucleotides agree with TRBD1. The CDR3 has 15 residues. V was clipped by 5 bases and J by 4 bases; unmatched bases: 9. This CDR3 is CASSAQGNRADTQYF. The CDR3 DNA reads TGTGCCAGCAGTGCACAGGGGAATAGAGCAGATACGCAGTATTTT.

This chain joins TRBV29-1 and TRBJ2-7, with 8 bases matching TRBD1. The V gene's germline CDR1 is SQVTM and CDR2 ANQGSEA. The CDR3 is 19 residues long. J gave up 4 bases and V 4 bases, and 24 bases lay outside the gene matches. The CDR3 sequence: CSVVAVRTGSIPVGYEQYF. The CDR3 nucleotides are TGCAGCGTTGTGGCTGTCAGGACAGGGTCGATCCCCGTTGGATACGAGCAGTACTTC.

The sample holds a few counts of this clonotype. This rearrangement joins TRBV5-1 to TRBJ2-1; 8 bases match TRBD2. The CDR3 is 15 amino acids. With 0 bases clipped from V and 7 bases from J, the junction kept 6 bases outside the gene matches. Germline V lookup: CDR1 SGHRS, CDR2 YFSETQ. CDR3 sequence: CASSLEAGEWNEQFF. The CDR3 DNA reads TGCGCCAGCAGCTTGGAAGCGGGAGAGTGGAATGAGCAGTTCTTC.

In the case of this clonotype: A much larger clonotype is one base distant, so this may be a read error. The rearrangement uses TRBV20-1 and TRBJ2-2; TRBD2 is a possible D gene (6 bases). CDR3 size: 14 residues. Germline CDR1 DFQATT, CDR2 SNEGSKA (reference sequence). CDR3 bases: TGCAGTGCTAGAGATATAGCGGACACCAGGGAGCTGTTTTTT. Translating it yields CSARDIADTRELFF.

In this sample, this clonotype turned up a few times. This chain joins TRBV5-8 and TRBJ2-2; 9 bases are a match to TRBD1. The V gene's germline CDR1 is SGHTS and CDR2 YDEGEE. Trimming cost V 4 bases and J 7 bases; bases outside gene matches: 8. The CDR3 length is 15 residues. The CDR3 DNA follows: TGTGCCAGCAGCCCCTACAGGGGGCAAAGCGGGGAGCTGTTTTTT. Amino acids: CASSPYRGQSGELFF. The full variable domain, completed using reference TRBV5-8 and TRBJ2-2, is EAGVTQSPTHLIKTRGQQATLRCSPISGHTSVYWYQQALGLGLQFLLWYDEGEERNRGNFPPRFSGRQFPNYSSELNVNALELEDSALYLCASSPYRGQSGELFFGEGSRLTVL.

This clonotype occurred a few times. The CDR3 DNA follows: TGCAGCATAGGAGACAGGGACGAGCAGTACTTC. The encoded protein is CSIGDRDEQYF. This chain joins TRBV29-1 and TRBJ2-7, with 7 bases matching TRBD1. The V gene end was trimmed by 8 bases and the J gene end by 5 bases; junction bases not matched to a gene: 6. Looked up from germline, CDR1 is SQVTM and CDR2 is ANQGSEA. The CDR3 spans 11 residues.

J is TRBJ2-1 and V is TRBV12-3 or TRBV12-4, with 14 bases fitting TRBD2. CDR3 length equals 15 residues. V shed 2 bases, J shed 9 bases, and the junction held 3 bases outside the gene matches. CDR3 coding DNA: TGTGCCAGCAGTTTAAGACTAGCGGGAGGGGGTGAGCAGTTCTTC. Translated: CASSLRLAGGGEQFF.

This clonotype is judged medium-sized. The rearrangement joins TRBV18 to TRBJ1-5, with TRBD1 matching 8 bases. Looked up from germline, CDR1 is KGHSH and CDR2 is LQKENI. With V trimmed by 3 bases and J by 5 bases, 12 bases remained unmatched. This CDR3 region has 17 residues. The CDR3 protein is CASSPSPGTGIDQPQHF. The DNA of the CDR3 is TGTGCCAGCTCACCCAGTCCCGGGACAGGAATAGATCAGCCCCAGCATTTT.

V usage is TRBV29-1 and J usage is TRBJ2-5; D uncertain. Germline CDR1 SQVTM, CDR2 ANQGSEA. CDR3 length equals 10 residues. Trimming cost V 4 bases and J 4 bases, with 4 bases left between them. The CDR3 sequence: CSVARETQYF. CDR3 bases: TGCAGCGTTGCTAGAGAGACCCAGTACTTC.

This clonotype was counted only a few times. The CDR3 DNA follows: TGTGCCAGCTCACCACCGTCGGGAGGGACCTACGAGCAGTACTTC. It codes for CASSPPSGGTYEQYF. The chain joins TRBV18 to TRBJ2-7, with 8 positions matching TRBD2. J was trimmed by 2 bases and V by 0 bases; bases with no gene match: 3. CDR1 and CDR2 (germline): KGHSH, LQKENI. The CDR3 is 15 residues long.

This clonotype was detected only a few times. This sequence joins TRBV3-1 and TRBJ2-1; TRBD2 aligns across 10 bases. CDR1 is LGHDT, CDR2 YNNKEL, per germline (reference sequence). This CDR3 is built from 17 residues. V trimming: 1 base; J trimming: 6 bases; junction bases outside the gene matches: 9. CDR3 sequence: CASSQGLQREGLNEQFF. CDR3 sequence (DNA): TGTGCCAGCAGCCAAGGGCTCCAGCGGGAGGGCCTCAATGAGCAGTTCTTC.

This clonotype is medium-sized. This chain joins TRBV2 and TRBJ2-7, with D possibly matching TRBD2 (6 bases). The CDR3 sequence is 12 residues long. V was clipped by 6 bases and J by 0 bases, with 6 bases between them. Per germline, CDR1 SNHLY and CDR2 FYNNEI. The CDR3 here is CASRDYSYEQYF. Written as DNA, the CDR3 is TGTGCCAGCAGGGACTACTCCTACGAGCAGTACTTC.

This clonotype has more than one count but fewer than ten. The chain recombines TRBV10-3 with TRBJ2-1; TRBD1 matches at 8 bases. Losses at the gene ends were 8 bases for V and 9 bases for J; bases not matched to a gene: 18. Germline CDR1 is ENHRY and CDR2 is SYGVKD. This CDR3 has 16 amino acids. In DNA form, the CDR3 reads TGTGCCATCCTCCGCCAGGACAGGGCCGGGGAAGGTGAGCAGTTCTTC. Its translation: CAILRQDRAGEGEQFF.

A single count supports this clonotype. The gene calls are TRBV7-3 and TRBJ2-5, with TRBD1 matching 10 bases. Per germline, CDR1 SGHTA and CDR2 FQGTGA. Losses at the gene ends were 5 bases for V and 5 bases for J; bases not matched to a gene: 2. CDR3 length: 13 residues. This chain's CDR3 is CASSKDRGETQYF. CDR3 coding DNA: TGTGCCAGCAGCAAGGACAGGGGGGAGACCCAGTACTTC.

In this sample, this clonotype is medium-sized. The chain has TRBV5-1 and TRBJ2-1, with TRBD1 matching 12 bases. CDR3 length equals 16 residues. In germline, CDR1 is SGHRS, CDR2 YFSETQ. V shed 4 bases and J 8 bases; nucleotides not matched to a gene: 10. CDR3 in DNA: TGCGCCAGCAGCCTGGGGATGGGGACAGGGGGCCATGAGCAGTTCTTC. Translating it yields CASSLGMGTGGHEQFF.

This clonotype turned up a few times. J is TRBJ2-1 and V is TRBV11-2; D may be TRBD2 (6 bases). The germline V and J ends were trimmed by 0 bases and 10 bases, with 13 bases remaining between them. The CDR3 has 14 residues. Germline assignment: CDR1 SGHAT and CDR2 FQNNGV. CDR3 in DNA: TGTGCCAGCAGCTTAGAATTTGTAGCGGAAGAGCAGTTCTTC. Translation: CASSLEFVAEEQFF. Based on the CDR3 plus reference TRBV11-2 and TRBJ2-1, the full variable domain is EAGVAQSPRYKIIEKRQSVAFWCNPISGHATLYWYQQILGQGPKLLIQFQNNGVVDDSQLPKDRFSAERLKGVDSTLKIQPAKLEDSAVYLCASSLEFVAEEQFFGPGTRLTVL.

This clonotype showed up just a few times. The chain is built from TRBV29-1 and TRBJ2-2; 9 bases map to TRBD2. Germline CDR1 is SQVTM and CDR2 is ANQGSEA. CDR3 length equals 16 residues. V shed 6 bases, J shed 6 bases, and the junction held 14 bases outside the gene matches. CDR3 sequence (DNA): TGCAGCGTCCAAGGGGTTATAGCGGGAGTCTCCGGGGAGCTGTTTTTT. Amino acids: CSVQGVIAGVSGELFF.

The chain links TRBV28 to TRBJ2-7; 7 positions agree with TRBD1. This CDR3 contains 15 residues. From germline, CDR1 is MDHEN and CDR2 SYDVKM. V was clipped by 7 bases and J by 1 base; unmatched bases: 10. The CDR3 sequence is CASTPDGGQSYEQYF. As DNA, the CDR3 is TGTGCCAGCACCCCCGATGGGGGACAGTCCTACGAGCAGTACTTC.

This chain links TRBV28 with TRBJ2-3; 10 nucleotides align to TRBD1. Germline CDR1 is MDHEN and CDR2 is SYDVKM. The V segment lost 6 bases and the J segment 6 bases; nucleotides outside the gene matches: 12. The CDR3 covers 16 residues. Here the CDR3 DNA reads TGTGCCAGCAGATACCGCGGGACAGGGGTGGTTGATACGCAGTATTTT. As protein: CASRYRGTGVVDTQYF.

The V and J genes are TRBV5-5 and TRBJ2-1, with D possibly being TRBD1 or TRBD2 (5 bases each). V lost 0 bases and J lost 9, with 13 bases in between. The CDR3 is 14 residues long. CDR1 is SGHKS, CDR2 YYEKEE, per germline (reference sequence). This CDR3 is CASSLGGARGEQFF. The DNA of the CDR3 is TGTGCCAGCAGCTTGGGAGGGGCCCGGGGTGAGCAGTTCTTC. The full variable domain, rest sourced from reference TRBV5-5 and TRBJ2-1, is DAGVTQSPTHLIKTRGQQVTLRCSPISGHKSVSWYQQVLGQGPQFIFQYYEKEERGRGNFPDRFSARQFPNYSSELNVNALLLGDSALYLCASSLGGARGEQFFGPGTRLTVL.

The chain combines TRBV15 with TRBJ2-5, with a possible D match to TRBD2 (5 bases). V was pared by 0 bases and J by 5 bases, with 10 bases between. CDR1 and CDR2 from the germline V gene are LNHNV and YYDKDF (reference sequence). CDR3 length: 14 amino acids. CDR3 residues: CATSRDSRGETQYF. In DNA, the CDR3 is TGTGCCACCAGCAGAGATTCTAGAGGGGAGACCCAGTACTTC.

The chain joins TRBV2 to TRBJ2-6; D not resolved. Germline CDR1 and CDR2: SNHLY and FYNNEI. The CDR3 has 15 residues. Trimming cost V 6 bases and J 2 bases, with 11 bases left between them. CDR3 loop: CASRGIQAGANVLTF. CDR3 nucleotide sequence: TGTGCCAGCAGGGGAATTCAAGCTGGGGCCAACGTCCTGACTTTC.

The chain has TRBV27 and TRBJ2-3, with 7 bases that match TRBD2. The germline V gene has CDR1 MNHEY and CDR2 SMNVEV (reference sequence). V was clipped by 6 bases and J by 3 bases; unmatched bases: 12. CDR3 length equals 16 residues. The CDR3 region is CASSHVLATGTDTQYF. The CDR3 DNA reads TGTGCCAGCAGCCACGTACTAGCGACTGGAACAGATACGCAGTATTTT.

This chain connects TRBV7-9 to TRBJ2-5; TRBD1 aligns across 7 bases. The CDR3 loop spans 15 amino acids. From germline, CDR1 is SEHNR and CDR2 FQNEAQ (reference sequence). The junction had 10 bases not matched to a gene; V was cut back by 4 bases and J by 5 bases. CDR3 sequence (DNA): TGTGCCAGCAGCTCTCAGGGGGTGAGGAGGGAGACCCAGTACTTC. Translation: CASSSQGVRRETQYF.